This entry lists 25 T cell receptor beta chains sequenced from one sample in a study of T cell clonotyping in hematopoietic cell transplantation (dated by TCRdb to 2020 to 2022). The library came from the immunoSEQ multiplex PCR assay. This is the immuneACCESS table as TCRdb keeps it, with only in-frame sequences that have V and J called. A part of the clones is gone; compared with another copy, unresolved V genes explain less than half, and the rest is unexplained. This sample is represented by about 28,000 clones; roughly 91% of them were singletons. 2% to 2.5% of the sample rests with the top ten. Explained via the paper, the time point label denotes: recipient sample about 28 days before transplant, after cytoreduction. The source material was peripheral blood mononuclear cells, sampled before stem cell transplant. These receptors were obtained from a man aged 45-60 years with acute myeloid leukemia. Some clones in this sample may be carry-over from other donors' samples.

The chain combines TRBV2 with TRBJ2-7; 11 bases match TRBD1. From germline, CDR1 is SNHLY and CDR2 FYNNEI. V was clipped by 8 bases and J by 3 bases; unmatched bases: 0. The CDR3 covers 12 residues. Here the CDR3 DNA reads TGTGCCAGCGGGACAGGGGGCTACGAGCAGTACTTC. The encoded protein is CASGTGGYEQYF.

In its sample, this clone was seen a few times. The chain recombines TRBV7-9 with TRBJ2-3, with D tentatively TRBD2 (6 bases). Trimming removed 6 bases from V and 8 bases from J, with 15 bases in between. The CDR3 sequence is 13 residues long. Looked up from germline, CDR1 is SEHNR and CDR2 is FQNEAQ (reference sequence). The CDR3 sequence: CASSPAGSFTQYF. CDR3 DNA sequence: TGTGCCAGCAGTCCCGCGGGGAGCTTTACGCAGTATTTT.

The gene calls are TRBV4-2 and TRBJ2-3, with 7 bases identical to TRBD2. Germline lookup yields CDR1 LGHNA and CDR2 YNFKEQ. This CDR3 comprises 15 residues. V was pared by 4 bases and J by 4 bases, with 8 bases of the junction left unmatched. Here the CDR3 DNA reads TGTGCCAGCAGCCCCCTGCGGGAGAGGGCAGATACGCAGTATTTT. Its translation is CASSPLRERADTQYF.

The CDR3 loop is CASSAGLARGADTQYF. CDR3 coding DNA: TGTGCCAGCAGCGCGGGACTGGCCAGGGGGGCAGATACGCAGTATTTT. The V call is TRBV7-3, the J call TRBJ2-3; a possible D gene is TRBD1 (7 bases). CDR3 length: 16 residues. The V and J ends lost 5 bases and 4 bases respectively, with 19 bases between them. Germline loops: CDR1 SGHTA, CDR2 FQGTGA.

The chain uses TRBV7-7 and TRBJ1-5; D perhaps matches TRBD1 (5 bases). Germline values: CDR1 SSHAT, CDR2 FNYEAQ (reference sequence). This CDR3 has 16 amino acids. Trimming pared 3 bases from V and 0 bases from J, leaving 12 bases between. The CDR3 loop reads CASSFAGRNSNQPQHF. CDR3 DNA: TGTGCCAGCAGCTTTGCAGGGCGGAATAGCAATCAGCCCCAGCATTTT.

This CDR3 is CASMVFSDRGLGSPLHF. Written as DNA, the CDR3 is TGTGCCAGCATGGTATTCTCGGACAGGGGTTTAGGTTCACCCCTCCACTTT. The chain is built from TRBV28 and TRBJ1-6; 9 positions match TRBD1. In germline, CDR1 is MDHEN, CDR2 SYDVKM. This CDR3 spans 17 amino acids. With V trimmed by 7 bases and J by 9 bases, 16 bases remained unmatched. The whole variable domain, remainder taken from reference TRBV28 and TRBJ1-6, is DVKVTQSSRYLVKRTGEKVFLECVQDMDHENMFWYRQDPGLGLRLIYFSYDVKMKEKGDIPEGYSVSREKKERFSLILESASTNQTSMYLCASMVFSDRGLGSPLHFGNGTRLTVT.

This chain uses TRBV7-6 with TRBJ1-5; weak D call: TRBD1 (5 bases). CDR1 and CDR2 (germline): SGHVS, FNYEAQ. Trimming took 5 bases from V and 2 from J, leaving 7 bases between them. The CDR3 runs 13 residues. The CDR3 sequence is CASSRGGNQPQHF. DNA of the CDR3: TGTGCCAGCAGCAGGGGCGGCAATCAGCCCCAGCATTTT.

The chain carries TRBV11-2 and TRBJ2-3, with 7 bases aligning to TRBD1. Germline CDR1 reads SGHAT; CDR2 reads FQNNGV. The CDR3 consists of 16 residues. The V segment lost 1 base and the J segment 1 base; nucleotides outside the gene matches: 5. The CDR3 loop reads CASSLGRGKGTDTQYF. Written as DNA, the CDR3 is TGTGCCAGCAGCTTAGGCAGGGGGAAGGGCACAGATACGCAGTATTTT. The variable domain in full, completed from reference TRBV11-2 and TRBJ2-3, reads EAGVAQSPRYKIIEKRQSVAFWCNPISGHATLYWYQQILGQGPKLLIQFQNNGVVDDSQLPKDRFSAERLKGVDSTLKIQPAKLEDSAVYLCASSLGRGKGTDTQYFGPGTRLTVL.

V and J are TRBV11-2 and TRBJ2-3; D gene uncertain. The CDR3 length is 12 residues. V lost 4 bases and J 5 bases, leaving 7 bases between the germline ends. Germline V gene sequence: CDR1 SGHAT, CDR2 FQNNGV. The CDR3 sequence: CASSYHIDTQYF. In nucleotides, the CDR3 is TGTGCCAGCAGCTATCATATAGATACGCAGTATTTT.

The V gene is TRBV28, the J gene TRBJ2-2, with unresolved D. CDR1 and CDR2 from the germline V gene are MDHEN and SYDVKM. There are 13 residues in the CDR3. V was cut by 8 bases and J by 6 bases, with 13 bases left in between. The CDR3, as DNA: TGTGCCAGCCTTGACCCTCACCCCGGGGAGCTGTTTTTT. This sequence encodes CASLDPHPGELFF.

CDR3 DNA: TGTGCCAGCAGCTCACAGGGTTACGAGCAGTACTTC. It specifies CASSSQGYEQYF. J is TRBJ2-7 and V is TRBV7-2; D possibly corresponds to TRBD1 (6 bases). The ends were cut back, 4 bases at V and 4 bases at J, with 8 bases in the middle. CDR3 length: 12 residues. Germline loops: CDR1 SGHTA, CDR2 FQGNSA. Variable domain in full (rest from reference TRBV7-2 and TRBJ2-7): GAGVSQSPSNKVTEKGKDVELRCDPISGHTALYWYRQSLGQGLEFLIYFQGNSAPDKSGLPSDRFSAERTGGSVSTLTIQRTQQEDSAVYLCASSSQGYEQYFGPGTRLTVT.

The J gene is TRBJ2-2, the V gene TRBV23-1, with 7 nucleotides matching TRBD2. TRBV23-1 is an ORF, and what it does is uncertain. Trimming took 9 bases from V and 4 from J; bases not matched to a gene: 8. The CDR3 loop spans 14 amino acids. CDR3 bases: TGCGCCAGAAATCCTGGGGGGGTCACCGGGGAGCTGTTTTTT. It yields the protein CARNPGGVTGELFF.

The chain couples TRBV5-1 to TRBJ2-3; tentative D call: TRBD1 (5 bases). There are 17 residues in the CDR3. V was trimmed by 0 bases and J by 1 base, leaving 15 bases between them. Germline CDR1 reads SGHRS; CDR2 reads YFSETQ. The CDR3 bases are TGCGCCAGCAGCTTGGGTTCAGGGCCCTTTGGCACAGATACGCAGTATTTT. As protein: CASSLGSGPFGTDTQYF.

The V and J genes are TRBV27 and TRBJ2-3, with a possible D match to TRBD2 (6 bases). Trimming removed 2 bases at V and 5 bases at J, with 14 bases between. The CDR3 runs 15 residues. The germline V gene encodes CDR1 MNHEY and CDR2 SMNVEV (reference sequence). The DNA for the CDR3 is TGTGCCAGCAGTTTAGGGACTTCCGGTATAGATACGCAGTATTTT. It is translated as CASSLGTSGIDTQYF.

The genes are TRBV6-1 and TRBJ1-6; 7 bases match TRBD1. Trimming cost V 2 bases and J 9 bases; bases outside gene matches: 4. The V gene's germline CDR1 is MNHNS and CDR2 SASEGT. The CDR3 contains 14 residues. The CDR3 DNA sequence: TGTGCCAGCAGTGAATGGCAGGGGGGTTCACCCCTCCACTTT. Translating it yields CASSEWQGGSPLHF.

The V call is TRBV27, the J call TRBJ2-3; 11 positions agree with TRBD2. Trimming took 3 bases from V and 2 from J; bases not matched to a gene: 10. The germline V gene encodes CDR1 MNHEY and CDR2 SMNVEV (reference sequence). The CDR3 has 18 residues. CDR3 sequence: CASSFGWTSGYDTDTQYF. As DNA, the CDR3 is TGTGCCAGCAGTTTCGGGTGGACTAGCGGGTATGACACAGATACGCAGTATTTT.

The chain is built from TRBV10-3 and TRBJ1-5, with TRBD1 matching 8 bases. The ends lost 9 bases at V and 8 bases at J; junction bases unmatched: 9. The CDR3 has 13 residues. Germline values: CDR1 ENHRY, CDR2 SYGVKD. The CDR3 bases are TGTGCCATAAGCAGGGGGCTGACTGAGCCCCAGCATTTT. It codes for CAISRGLTEPQHF.

The chain combines TRBV11-2 with TRBJ2-2; D unresolved. V shed 5 bases and J shed 2 bases, with 9 bases lying between them. Germline loops: CDR1 SGHAT, CDR2 FQNNGV. The CDR3 loop spans 14 amino acids. The CDR3 reads CASSLRYNTGELFF. CDR3 in DNA: TGTGCCAGCAGCCTGCGATACAACACCGGGGAGCTGTTTTTT. The whole variable domain, remainder taken from reference TRBV11-2 and TRBJ2-2, is EAGVAQSPRYKIIEKRQSVAFWCNPISGHATLYWYQQILGQGPKLLIQFQNNGVVDDSQLPKDRFSAERLKGVDSTLKIQPAKLEDSAVYLCASSLRYNTGELFFGEGSRLTVL.

This chain connects TRBV7-9 to TRBJ2-7; D is uncertain. CDR1 is SEHNR, CDR2 FQNEAQ, per germline (reference sequence). Deletions cut 4 bases from V and 3 bases from J, with 10 bases between. The CDR3 contains 13 residues. The CDR3 DNA reads TGTGCCAGCAGCTCCGGACGGTACTACGAGCAGTACTTC. Encoded protein: CASSSGRYYEQYF.

Worth noting for this clone: Relative to the germline gene, one junction end is altered; a read error may explain this. This chain links TRBV2 with TRBJ2-3; 12 bases line up with TRBD2. Germline V lookup: CDR1 SNHLY, CDR2 FYNNEI. This CDR3 comprises 13 residues. The CDR3 reads CASSEEASSGGAF. In nucleotides, the CDR3 is TGTGCCAGCAGTGAAGAGGCGTCTAGCGGGGGGGCTTTT.

The rearrangement links TRBV6-5 to TRBJ2-1; D is uncertain. CDR3 length equals 15 residues. The V gene lost 8 bases and the J gene lost 1 base, with 15 bases spanning the gap. Germline V lookup: CDR1 MNHEY, CDR2 SVGAGI. This CDR3 is CASGVALGSYNEQFF. The CDR3 DNA reads TGTGCCAGCGGTGTGGCCCTTGGGTCCTACAATGAGCAGTTCTTC.

V gene TRBV5-1 combines with J gene TRBJ1-1, with 10 bases matching TRBD1. Germline V gene lookup returns CDR1 SGHRS and CDR2 YFSETQ. V was clipped by 3 bases and J by 3 bases; unmatched bases: 2. CDR3 length: 14 amino acids. The CDR3 coding sequence is TGCGCCAGCAGCTCTGGGACAGGGGACACTGAAGCTTTCTTT. As protein: CASSSGTGDTEAFF.

V and J are TRBV30 and TRBJ2-3; D could derive from TRBD1 or TRBD2 (5 bases each). From germline, CDR1 is GTSNPN and CDR2 SVGIG (reference sequence). The CDR3 totals 14 residues. Trimming took off 5 bases at V and 0 bases at J, with 12 bases between the two ends. CDR3 amino acids: CAWGGSKSTDTQYF. DNA for the CDR3: TGTGCCTGGGGGGGTTCGAAAAGCACAGATACGCAGTATTTT.

The chain links TRBV10-3 to TRBJ2-7, with TRBD1 identical over 8 bases. This CDR3 has 17 residues. Germline loops: CDR1 ENHRY, CDR2 SYGVKD. V trimming: 0 bases; J trimming: 5 bases; junction bases outside the gene matches: 12. CDR3: CAISESPGRDRMDEQYF. In DNA, the CDR3 is TGTGCCATCAGTGAGTCCCCGGGCCGGGACAGGATGGACGAGCAGTACTTC.

The J gene is TRBJ2-1, the V gene TRBV6-5; D uncertain. Trimming removed 0 bases from V and 8 bases from J, with 8 bases in between. The CDR3 covers 13 residues. Germline lookup yields CDR1 MNHEY and CDR2 SVGAGI. CDR3 sequence reads: CASSYSGGYEQFF. The CDR3 nucleotides are TGTGCCAGCAGTTACTCGGGTGGGTATGAGCAGTTCTTC.